One sample yielded the 2 T cell receptor beta chains listed below, sequenced in a study of beta chain features in type 1 diabetes (dated by TCRdb to 2017 to 2018). Libraries were constructed by the immunoSEQ multiplex PCR assay. The entire amount of isolated RNA was reverse transcribed using the High Capacity cDNA Reverse Transcription Kit, so the sequenced TCRB transcripts were expressed ones. TCRdb's version of the immuneACCESS table is confined to in-frame rearrangements and falls short of the full clone set. An unresolved V gene accounts for under half of the shortfall where checked; the remainder is of unknown origin. Counted in this sample were some 150,000 clones; about 7% of them appeared once. The ten largest clonotypes hold approximately 1.4% of the sample. The sample was central memory CD4+ T cells from blood. The source of these receptors is a young woman in good health.

This clone has a handful of counts. V and J are TRBV21-1 and TRBJ1-1; the table's D call of TRBD1 was not tested on the DNA. TRBV21-1 is marked as a pseudogene. The length of the CDR3 is 16 residues. The CDR3 coding sequence is TGTGCCAGCAGCAGACGGACAGGGAGGGCAAACACTGAAGCTTTCTTT. Translation gives CASSRRTGRANTEAFF.

In its sample, this clone was seen many times. The chain combines TRBV5-1 with TRBJ2-2; 7 bases match TRBD1. This CDR3 spans 17 amino acids. Per germline, CDR1 SGHRS and CDR2 YFSETQ. The V segment lost 0 bases and the J segment 1 base; nucleotides outside the gene matches: 6. CDR3 bases: TGCGCCAGCAGCTTGGCCCCGGGACAGCAGAACACCGGGGAGCTGTTTTTT. It yields the protein CASSLAPGQQNTGELFF.